What follows are 30 T cell receptor beta chains derived from one specimen sequenced in a study of siplizumab effects on memory and regulatory T cells. No antigen has been identified for these receptors. Produced via immunoSEQ multiplex PCR; TCRdb's table is partial and in-frame only. The data show under 650 clones, 72% seen once. An approximately 6-day coculture at 37°C was performed with the mixed lymphocyte reaction cells. The specimen sequenced was CFSE-low (dividing) CD8+ T cells sorted from an allogeneic mixed lymphocyte reaction. The source is a human donor in good health; the cells came from an allogeneic mixed lymphocyte reaction. Some clones in this sample may be carry-over from other donors' samples.

J is TRBJ2-5 and V is TRBV7-9; 9 positions match TRBD2. CDR3 length equals 16 residues. Per germline, CDR1 SEHNR and CDR2 FQNEAQ (reference sequence). V shed 5 bases and J 5 bases; nucleotides not matched to a gene: 12. In nucleotides, the CDR3 is TGTGCCAGCAGCCAATCCCTAGCGGGGCCTTCGGAGACCCAGTACTTC. Translating it yields CASSQSLAGPSETQYF.

This clone has only a few counts. The genes are TRBV6-5 and TRBJ1-1; D not certain. Deletions cut 2 bases from V and 1 base from J, with 5 bases between. Germline V gene data show CDR1 as MNHEY and CDR2 as SVGAGI. This CDR3 has 13 amino acids. The CDR3 DNA follows: TGTGCCAGCAGTTACAAGTGGAACACTGAAGCTTTCTTT. It encodes CASSYKWNTEAFF.

This chain uses TRBV4-2 with TRBJ2-7; D may be TRBD2 (7 bases). This CDR3 spans 15 amino acids. Looked up from germline, CDR1 is LGHNA and CDR2 is YNFKEQ. With 2 bases removed from V and 5 bases from J, the gap between germline ends came to 16 bases. The CDR3: CASSQMWRGGNEQYF. The CDR3 DNA reads TGTGCCAGCAGCCAAATGTGGAGGGGGGGCAACGAGCAGTACTTC.

This chain connects TRBV29-1 to TRBJ2-1; perhaps TRBD1 as D (5 bases). CDR3 length: 13 amino acids. The germline V and J ends were trimmed by 3 bases and 4 bases, with 10 bases remaining between them. The germline gives CDR1 SQVTM, CDR2 ANQGSEA. The CDR3 loop is CSVEGLVYNEQFF. The CDR3 nucleotides read TGCAGCGTTGAGGGGCTAGTTTACAATGAGCAGTTCTTC.

This clone has only a few counts. The chain recombines TRBV27 with TRBJ2-7; 8 bases match TRBD2. The CDR3 runs to 15 residues. The germline V gene has CDR1 MNHEY and CDR2 SMNVEV (reference sequence). Germline trimming cut 2 bases from V and 0 bases from J; bases unmatched to any gene: 3. Here the CDR3 DNA reads TGTGCCAGCAGTTTACGGGGGGGGAACTCCTACGAGCAGTACTTC. Translation: CASSLRGGNSYEQYF.

This chain uses TRBV7-6 with TRBJ1-1; no clear D gene. This CDR3 spans 12 amino acids. Trimming took off 6 bases at V and 2 bases at J, with 7 bases between the two ends. Germline CDR1 and CDR2: SGHVS and FNYEAQ. CDR3 sequence: CASSGDNTEAFF. The CDR3 region has the DNA TGTGCCAGCAGTGGAGACAACACTGAAGCTTTCTTT.

J is TRBJ2-7 and V is TRBV4-1, with D perhaps TRBD2 (6 bases). Trimming stripped 1 base from V and 3 bases from J, with 13 bases between. Germline lookup yields CDR1 MGHRA and CDR2 YSYEKL. The length of the CDR3 is 15 residues. The CDR3 coding sequence is TGCGCCAGCAGCCAAGCCGGGACTCCCCTCTACGAGCAGTACTTC. Translation gives CASSQAGTPLYEQYF.

The CDR3 DNA sequence: TGTGCCAGCAGCCAAGATCTAGGCGGACCAAAGAACAATGAGCAGTTCTTC. The encoded protein is CASSQDLGGPKNNEQFF. The genes are TRBV14 and TRBJ2-1; D unclear. The ends were cut back, 0 bases at V and 5 bases at J, with 17 bases in the middle. The CDR3 is 17 residues long. Germline CDR1 SGHDN, CDR2 FVKESK.

This sequence joins TRBV27 and TRBJ2-7, with 8 bases fitting TRBD2. V was clipped by 6 bases and J by 9 bases; unmatched bases: 7. The CDR3 covers 12 residues. From germline, CDR1 is MNHEY and CDR2 SMNVEV (reference sequence). DNA for the CDR3: TGTGCCAGCAGCAACCGGGGGGGAGGGCAGTACTTC. Translating it yields CASSNRGGGQYF.

The chain has TRBV9 and TRBJ2-7, with D possibly TRBD1 on 6 matching bases. Per germline, CDR1 SGDLS and CDR2 YYNGEE. V lost 4 bases and J lost 3, with 14 bases in between. This CDR3 region has 14 residues. The CDR3 region has the DNA TGTGCCAGCAGCTCAGAAGGACAGTACTACGAGCAGTACTTC. It yields the protein CASSSEGQYYEQYF.

The chain uses TRBV7-9 and TRBJ2-2; 7 nucleotides line up with TRBD2. CDR3 length: 12 residues. Trimming cost V 5 bases and J 6 bases; bases outside gene matches: 0. Germline CDR1 is SEHNR and CDR2 is FQNEAQ (reference sequence). CDR3 protein: CASSRGAGELFF. The CDR3, as DNA: TGTGCCAGCAGCCGGGGGGCCGGGGAGCTGTTTTTT.

V gene TRBV6-1 combines with J gene TRBJ1-3; D uncertain. V was trimmed by 3 bases and J by 0 bases, leaving 9 bases between them. There are 15 residues in the CDR3. Germline CDR1 MNHNS, CDR2 SASEGT. CDR3 loop: CASSEETDSGNTIYF. The CDR3, as DNA: TGTGCCAGCAGTGAGGAAACAGACTCTGGAAACACCATATATTTT.

CDR3 in amino acids: CASSLGLAALTDTQYF. CDR3 DNA sequence: TGTGCCAGCAGCTTAGGACTAGCGGCACTCACAGATACGCAGTATTTT. The chain recombines TRBV7-6 with TRBJ2-3, with TRBD2 matching 9 bases. V gave up 1 base and J gave up 2 bases; unmatched junction bases: 4. The CDR3 extends over 16 amino acids. Germline V gives CDR1 SGHVS, CDR2 FNYEAQ.

The gene calls are TRBV25-1 and TRBJ1-2; D remains unclear. The CDR3 contains 10 residues. Trimming took off 5 bases at V and 6 bases at J, with 4 bases between the two ends. CDR1 and CDR2 from the germline V gene are MGHDK and SYGVNS. The CDR3: CASSFNGYTF. Here the CDR3 DNA reads TGTGCCAGCAGTTTCAATGGCTACACCTTC.

This clone has more than one count but fewer than ten. This chain links TRBV11-1 with TRBJ1-5; D is unresolved. The germline gives CDR1 SGHAT, CDR2 FQDESV (reference sequence). The V end lost 2 bases, the J end lost 0 bases, and 2 bases lay between the germline ends. The CDR3 spans 13 residues. CDR3 sequence (DNA): TGTGCCAGCAGCTTAAATAGCAATCAGCCCCAGCATTTT. Translated: CASSLNSNQPQHF.

This clone was detected only a few times. The rearrangement uses TRBV7-3 and TRBJ2-3; unclear D gene. Germline CDR1 and CDR2: SGHTA and FQGTGA. Trimming cost V 2 bases and J 2 bases, with 8 bases left between them. The CDR3 runs to 14 residues. For the CDR3, the DNA is TGTGCCAGCAGCTTATCCGGTTACACAGATACGCAGTATTTT. Amino acids: CASSLSGYTDTQYF.

The rearrangement links TRBV16 to TRBJ2-3; the match to TRBD2 covers 13 bases. In germline, CDR1 is KGHSY, CDR2 FQNENV. V dropped 1 base and J dropped 4; count of bases not matched to a gene: 2. The CDR3 runs 16 residues. CDR3 DNA sequence: TGTGCCAGCAGCCAATTACTAGCGGGAGGGCCAGATACGCAGTATTTT. It yields the protein CASSQLLAGGPDTQYF.

V and J are TRBV19 and TRBJ2-6, with no clear D. The CDR3 is made up of 14 amino acids. CDR1 is LNHDA and CDR2 is SQIVND in the germline V gene (reference sequence). Trimming pared 5 bases from V and 0 bases from J, leaving 5 bases between. The CDR3 DNA is TGTGCCAGTAGTCTGGTCTCTGGGGCCAACGTCCTGACTTTC. It specifies CASSLVSGANVLTF.

This chain connects TRBV9 to TRBJ2-2, with TRBD2 identical over 12 bases. Germline CDR1 is SGDLS and CDR2 is YYNGEE. Trimming at V came to 8 bases and at J to 4 bases, leaving 3 bases not matched to a gene. The CDR3 has 14 amino acids. The CDR3 DNA follows: TGTGCCAGTGAGACTAGCGGGAGCACCGGGGAGCTGTTTTTT. The encoded protein is CASETSGSTGELFF.

This clone was seen a single time. This chain links TRBV15 with TRBJ2-7, with D hard to call. The CDR3 has 12 amino acids. Per germline, CDR1 LNHNV and CDR2 YYDKDF (reference sequence). The V end was cut by 3 bases, the J end by 7 bases, with 10 bases between. The CDR3 region is CATSRGLREQYF. CDR3 DNA sequence: TGTGCCACCAGCAGGGGCCTAAGGGAGCAGTACTTC.

This clone was detected a few times. The V call is TRBV11-2, the J call TRBJ2-7, with D possibly matching TRBD1 (6 bases). Per germline, CDR1 SGHAT and CDR2 FQNNGV. Trimming took off 0 bases at V and 2 bases at J, with 11 bases between the two ends. The CDR3 runs to 15 residues. DNA for the CDR3: TGTGCCAGCAGCTTAGAGCCAGGGGAAACCTACGAGCAGTACTTC. This codes for CASSLEPGETYEQYF.

This clone was picked up a small number of times. The CDR3 spells CASSEYLASYSYNEQFF. Here the CDR3 DNA reads TGTGCCAGCAGCGAGTACCTAGCGTCCTACTCCTACAATGAGCAGTTCTTC. V is TRBV9 and J is TRBJ2-1; weak D call: TRBD2 (6 bases). CDR3 length: 17 residues. Between the trimmed V and J ends, which lost 3 bases and 0 bases, there was a span of 16 bases. Germline-derived CDR1 and CDR2 are SGDLS and YYNGEE.

In its sample, this clone was seen once. The chain uses TRBV28 and TRBJ1-2, with D uncertain. V was clipped by 5 bases and J by 4 bases, with 5 bases between them. The CDR3 is made up of 11 amino acids. Germline loops: CDR1 MDHEN, CDR2 SYDVKM. CDR3 protein: CASSPTYGYTF. DNA of the CDR3: TGTGCCAGCAGTCCCACCTATGGCTACACCTTC.

V is TRBV6-1 and J is TRBJ1-3, with a tentative D call TRBD1 (5 bases). This CDR3 region has 16 residues. Germline CDR1 MNHNS, CDR2 SASEGT. Trimming cost V 3 bases and J 4 bases, with 16 bases left between them. CDR3 nucleotides: TGTGCCAGCAGTGAGCGAGGGACTGCCCTCGGAAACACCATATATTTT. Protein sequence: CASSERGTALGNTIYF.

The rearrangement joins TRBV27 to TRBJ2-1; 10 bases map to TRBD2. The CDR3 is made up of 14 amino acids. Per the germline V gene, CDR1 is MNHEY and CDR2 is SMNVEV (reference sequence). Losses at the gene ends were 1 base for V and 6 bases for J; bases not matched to a gene: 0. CDR3 sequence reads: CASSLWTSGNEQFF. Written as DNA, the CDR3 is TGTGCCAGCAGTTTATGGACTAGCGGCAATGAGCAGTTCTTC.

In its sample, this clone was seen a few times. The V gene is TRBV6-5, the J gene TRBJ2-7, with TRBD1 matching 8 bases. V was pared by 4 bases and J by 2 bases, with 4 bases of the junction left unmatched. Per germline, CDR1 MNHEY and CDR2 SVGAGI. The CDR3 covers 14 residues. The CDR3 region is CASSFGQGPYEQYF. CDR3 nucleotide sequence: TGTGCCAGCAGTTTTGGACAGGGCCCCTACGAGCAGTACTTC.

The J gene is TRBJ1-1, the V gene TRBV6-5; no clear D gene. Germline CDR1 and CDR2: MNHEY and SVGAGI. V was shortened by 0 bases and J by 4 bases, with 6 bases between the two germline ends. The CDR3 totals 13 residues. This chain's CDR3 is CASSYSKATEAFF. CDR3 coding DNA: TGTGCCAGCAGTTACTCGAAGGCCACTGAAGCTTTCTTT.

V is TRBV6-6 and J is TRBJ2-3, with TRBD1 matching 8 bases. This CDR3 has 14 amino acids. Germline V gives CDR1 MNHNY, CDR2 SVGAGI (reference sequence). After removal of 4 bases from V and 2 bases from J, the junction contained 2 bases not matched to a gene. Here the CDR3 reads CASSLTGATDTQYF. CDR3 nucleotide sequence: TGTGCCAGCAGTTTGACAGGGGCCACAGATACGCAGTATTTT.

CDR3 protein: CASSLTGATDTQYF. The CDR3 DNA sequence: TGTGCCAGCAGTTTGACAGGGGCCACAGATACGCAGTATTTT. This chain connects TRBV6-5 to TRBJ2-3, with 8 bases that match TRBD1. From germline, CDR1 is MNHEY and CDR2 SVGAGI. J was trimmed by 2 bases and V by 4 bases; bases with no gene match: 2. The CDR3 has 14 amino acids.

CDR3 in DNA: TGCAGCATCGGACAGTGGAACACTGAAGCTTTCTTT. Its protein is CSIGQWNTEAFF. The chain links TRBV29-1 to TRBJ1-1; perhaps TRBD1 as D (6 bases). The CDR3 sequence is 12 residues long. V lost 8 bases, J lost 1 base, and 11 bases lay in between. In germline, CDR1 is SQVTM, CDR2 ANQGSEA.